This TCR beta chain was captured in a study of RUNX1 and TCR beta rearrangement in T-cell leukemia. The sequenced amplicons covered TCR beta DJ as well as VDJ rearrangements. TCRdb processed the PCR reads anew with MiXCR; each CDR3 protein has one entry. The sample consists of 250 to 300 distinct CDR3 sequences, roughly 30% of them appearing once. The source material was blood. Receptors originate from a male donor with T-cell acute lymphoblastic leukemia.

In DNA, the CDR3 is TGCAGTGCCGACGGACAGGGGATCAACGAGCAGTACTTC. Amino acid sequence: CSADGQGINEQYF. The V call is TRBV20-1, the J call TRBJ2-7; 9 bases map to TRBD1. The CDR3 spans 13 residues. Germline values: CDR1 DFQATT, CDR2 SNEGSKA (reference sequence). V was pared by 6 bases and J by 5 bases, with 8 bases of the junction left unmatched.